One and the same sample provided the 15 T cell receptor beta chains below, sequenced in a study of T-cell memory formation after mild COVID-19 (dated by TCRdb to about 2021). Libraries came from 5' RACE. The reads were generated on an Illumina NovaSeq 6000. TCRdb reprocessing: public reads trimmed at Q25 with fastp, clones called with MiXCR, in-frame beta chains kept. When rows share a CDR3 protein, they turn into one entry using the most common DNA and genes. Present in this sample are roughly 450,000 distinct CDR3 sequences, 15% to 20% of which were seen just once. About 12% of the sample belongs to the ten largest clones. The sample comprised PBMCs or a T cell subset sorted from them (not recorded which). The receptors come from an adult woman who had mild COVID-19 (a few samples of this study predate the infection). The sample titles of this study are shuffled in the database, so cell type and time point are left out; the donor was told from shared clones.

This clonotype was seen more than once but under ten times. The chain is built from TRBV4-1 and TRBJ2-4, with 14 positions matching TRBD2. The CDR3 covers 18 residues. The V gene's germline CDR1 is MGHRA and CDR2 YSYEKL. Trimming cost V 6 bases and J 1 base; bases outside gene matches: 8. The CDR3 sequence is CASSRGLAGGTAKNIQYF. The CDR3 DNA sequence: TGCGCCAGCAGTCGAGGACTAGCGGGGGGCACGGCCAAAAACATTCAGTACTTC.

The chain recombines TRBV25-1 with TRBJ2-1; D is possibly TRBD2 (5 bases). Germline CDR1 MGHDK, CDR2 SYGVNS. V lost 3 bases to trimming and J lost 2 bases, with 11 bases between them. CDR3 size: 15 residues. The CDR3 nucleotides read TGTGCCAGCAGTGAGCGGGCCGGCGCCTACAATGAGCAGTTCTTC. Translation gives CASSERAGAYNEQFF.

J is TRBJ1-1 and V is TRBV29-1; perhaps TRBD1 as D (6 bases). CDR3 length: 15 amino acids. Germline lookup yields CDR1 SQVTM and CDR2 ANQGSEA. The V end lost 6 bases, the J end lost 4 bases, and 21 bases lay between the germline ends. Written as DNA, the CDR3 is TGCAGCGTCGATAAACCGGGACACCAGGGCACTGAAGCTTTCTTT. Translated, it gives CSVDKPGHQGTEAFF.

The chain employs TRBV24-1 and TRBJ1-5; tentative D call: TRBD1 (5 bases). This CDR3 has 15 residues. CDR1 and CDR2 (germline): KGHDR, SFDVKD. V was shortened by 3 bases and J by 5 bases, with 13 bases between the two germline ends. CDR3 in amino acids: CATSDEDNVYQPQHF. CDR3 sequence (DNA): TGTGCCACCAGTGATGAGGACAATGTCTATCAGCCCCAGCATTTT.

This clonotype was recorded a few times. This chain connects TRBV6-5 to TRBJ1-2, with D perhaps matching TRBD1 (6 bases). The CDR3 spans 15 residues. The germline V and J ends were trimmed by 6 bases and 4 bases, with 18 bases remaining between them. Per germline, CDR1 MNHEY and CDR2 SVGAGI. The CDR3 DNA reads as TGTGCCAGCAGAGATATAGACAGGCCACTCTATGGCTACACCTTC. Its protein product is CASRDIDRPLYGYTF.

The chain is built from TRBV5-5 and TRBJ2-3; D call uncertain. Germline assignment: CDR1 SGHKS and CDR2 YYEKEE (reference sequence). V was pared by 2 bases and J by 4 bases, with 20 bases between. The CDR3 has 17 residues. CDR3 bases: TGTGCCAGCAGCTTCACGTTAACAGCATCAGGCGCAGATACGCAGTATTTT. Translating gives CASSFTLTASGADTQYF.

This clonotype came up a few times. The J gene is TRBJ2-5, the V gene TRBV2, with D maybe TRBD2 (7 bases). This CDR3 is 15 amino acids long. Trimming took off 8 bases at V and 4 bases at J, with 20 bases between the two ends. Per germline, CDR1 SNHLY and CDR2 FYNNEI. CDR3 bases: TGTGCCAGCCGGGTCGGGCACGCGGGGGCAGAGACCCAGTACTTC. The encoded protein is CASRVGHAGAETQYF.

This clonotype turned up a few times. CDR3 region: CAISESQVTSYEQYF. CDR3 sequence (DNA): TGTGCCATCAGTGAGTCGCAGGTAACCTCCTACGAGCAGTACTTC. This chain uses TRBV10-3 with TRBJ2-7; no clear D gene. Germline CDR1 and CDR2: ENHRY and SYGVKD. The CDR3 extends over 15 amino acids. V shed 0 bases and J shed 0 bases, with 9 bases lying between them.

This clonotype was detected only a few times. The CDR3 nucleotides read TGTGCCAGCAGACCCTCGGGGGGTACGCAGTATTTT. Translation gives CASRPSGGTQYF. The rearrangement joins TRBV7-8 to TRBJ2-3, with TRBD2 identical over 7 bases. This CDR3 is built from 12 residues. V shed 6 bases, J shed 8 bases, and the junction held 5 bases outside the gene matches. CDR1 SGHVS and CDR2 FQNEAQ come from the germline V gene.

The rearrangement uses TRBV9 and TRBJ2-7, with D possibly TRBD1 on 6 matching bases. This CDR3 is 14 amino acids long. Germline values: CDR1 SGDLS, CDR2 YYNGEE. The V end was cut by 4 bases, the J end by 4 bases, with 15 bases between. The CDR3 loop reads CASSTVGTSYEQYF. DNA of the CDR3: TGTGCCAGCAGCACCGTCGGGACATCTTACGAGCAGTACTTC.

The J gene is TRBJ2-1, the V gene TRBV11-2; TRBD1 matches 8 bases. From germline, CDR1 is SGHAT and CDR2 FQNNGV. V shed 5 bases and J 5 bases; nucleotides not matched to a gene: 20. CDR3 length equals 19 residues. The CDR3 region is CASSLIPGQVYHNDNEQFF. The CDR3 DNA follows: TGTGCCAGCAGCCTAATCCCGGGACAGGTATACCATAACGACAATGAGCAGTTCTTC. The complete variable domain, with remaining parts taken from reference TRBV11-2 and TRBJ2-1, reads EAGVAQSPRYKIIEKRQSVAFWCNPISGHATLYWYQQILGQGPKLLIQFQNNGVVDDSQLPKDRFSAERLKGVDSTLKIQPAKLEDSAVYLCASSLIPGQVYHNDNEQFFGPGTRLTVL.

This chain connects TRBV24-1 to TRBJ2-1; no definite D call. CDR1 and CDR2 (germline): KGHDR, SFDVKD. The germline V and J ends were trimmed by 0 bases and 9 bases, with 14 bases remaining between them. CDR3 length: 15 amino acids. CDR3 in DNA: TGTGCCACCAGTGATTTGTGGCAAACGGACGGTGAGCAGTTCTTC. It specifies CATSDLWQTDGEQFF.

The rearrangement links TRBV12-3 or TRBV12-4 to TRBJ1-1; D uncertain. The CDR3 consists of 13 residues. Trimming left V 5 bases short and J 5 bases short, with 12 bases between. CDR3 sequence: CASSLMGITEAFF. In DNA form, the CDR3 reads TGTGCCAGCAGTCTGATGGGGATAACTGAAGCTTTCTTT.

This clonotype was observed a few times. This chain links TRBV2 with TRBJ2-1; D might be TRBD1 (6 bases). The CDR3 runs 15 residues. The V gene's germline CDR1 is SNHLY and CDR2 FYNNEI. Trimming pared 6 bases from V and 0 bases from J, leaving 12 bases between. CDR3 coding DNA: TGTGCCAGCAGCGTACAGGGTGTCTCCTACAATGAGCAGTTCTTC. Protein: CASSVQGVSYNEQFF.

This clonotype was found a few times. V is TRBV5-1 and J is TRBJ1-2, with D tentatively TRBD1 (6 bases). The CDR3 length is 14 residues. V was shortened by 2 bases and J by 1 base, with 9 bases between the two germline ends. The germline gives CDR1 SGHRS, CDR2 YFSETQ. CDR3 in amino acids: CASSFEGVNYGYTF. The CDR3 DNA follows: TGCGCCAGCAGCTTCGAGGGGGTTAACTATGGCTACACCTTC.